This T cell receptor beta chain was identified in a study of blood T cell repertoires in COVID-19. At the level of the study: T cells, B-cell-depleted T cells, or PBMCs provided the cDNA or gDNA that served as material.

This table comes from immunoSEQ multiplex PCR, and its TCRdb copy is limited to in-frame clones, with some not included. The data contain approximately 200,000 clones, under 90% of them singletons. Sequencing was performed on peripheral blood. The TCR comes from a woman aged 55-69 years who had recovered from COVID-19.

CDR3 region: CASSAYRAANEKLFF. The CDR3 bases are TGTGCCAGCAGCGCCTACAGGGCTGCTAATGAAAAACTGTTTTTT. The chain uses TRBV21-1 and TRBJ1-4; the table assigns TRBD1, which was not confirmed against the DNA. TRBV21-1 is a known pseudogene. The CDR3 loop spans 15 amino acids.